The 5 T cell receptor beta chains presented below share a single source sample, sequenced in a study of cytomegalovirus exposure and HLA in healthy donors. The study ran its PCR with 60 Vbeta and 13 Jbeta primers. Using immunoSEQ multiplex PCR, the repertoire was profiled, and TCRdb retains in-frame clones only, with some absent. Recorded here are over 100,000 clones; the top ten clones represent around 1.6%. Source material: PBMCs. Every receptor here comes from a middle-aged woman in good health and CMV-seropositive.

DNA for the CDR3: TGTGCCAGCAGAAGGACAAGGGGCTCCTACGAGCAGTACTTC. Protein sequence: CASRRTRGSYEQYF. This chain joins TRBV27 and TRBJ2-7; possibly TRBD1 for D (5 bases). This CDR3 spans 14 amino acids. CDR1 and CDR2 (germline): MNHEY, SMNVEV (reference sequence). Trimming removed 6 bases at V and 0 bases at J, with 12 bases between.

The chain is built from TRBV5-1 and TRBJ1-2; D unclear. Germline lookup yields CDR1 SGHRS and CDR2 YFSETQ. The CDR3 covers 14 residues. V was cut by 2 bases and J by 4 bases, with 12 bases left in between. The CDR3 region has the DNA TGCGCCAGCAGCTTAGAGGGTTTGAGCTATGGCTACACCTTC. Encoded protein: CASSLEGLSYGYTF.

The gene calls are TRBV28 and TRBJ1-3, with D hard to call. This CDR3 is built from 12 residues. V shed 6 bases and J shed 2 bases, with 5 bases lying between them. Germline V CDR1 and CDR2: MDHEN, SYDVKM. CDR3 coding DNA: TGTGCCAGCAGGGCTCCTGGAAACACCATATATTTT. Translation gives CASRAPGNTIYF. Variable domain in full (rest from reference TRBV28 and TRBJ1-3): DVKVTQSSRYLVKRTGEKVFLECVQDMDHENMFWYRQDPGLGLRLIYFSYDVKMKEKGDIPEGYSVSREKKERFSLILESASTNQTSMYLCASRAPGNTIYFGEGSWLTVV.

In nucleotides, the CDR3 is TGTGCCAGCAGCCCCTTTACCGGGGAGCTGTTTTTT. Protein sequence: CASSPFTGELFF. This chain joins TRBV5-4 and TRBJ2-2; D is unclear. Germline-derived CDR1 and CDR2 are SGHNT and YYREEE (reference sequence). The V end lost 4 bases, the J end lost 5 bases, and 6 bases lay between the germline ends. The CDR3 sequence is 12 residues long.

CDR3 in amino acids: CASSLTDTNTEAFF. The DNA for the CDR3 is TGTGCCAGCAGCCTGACCGACACGAACACTGAAGCTTTCTTT. The chain couples TRBV5-5 to TRBJ1-1; D gene unclear. Trimming pared 4 bases from V and 1 base from J, leaving 11 bases between. Per germline, CDR1 SGHKS and CDR2 YYEKEE (reference sequence). The CDR3 covers 14 residues. Together with reference TRBV5-5 and TRBJ1-1, the CDR3 gives the full variable domain: DAGVTQSPTHLIKTRGQQVTLRCSPISGHKSVSWYQQVLGQGPQFIFQYYEKEERGRGNFPDRFSARQFPNYSSELNVNALLLGDSALYLCASSLTDTNTEAFFGQGTRLTVV.